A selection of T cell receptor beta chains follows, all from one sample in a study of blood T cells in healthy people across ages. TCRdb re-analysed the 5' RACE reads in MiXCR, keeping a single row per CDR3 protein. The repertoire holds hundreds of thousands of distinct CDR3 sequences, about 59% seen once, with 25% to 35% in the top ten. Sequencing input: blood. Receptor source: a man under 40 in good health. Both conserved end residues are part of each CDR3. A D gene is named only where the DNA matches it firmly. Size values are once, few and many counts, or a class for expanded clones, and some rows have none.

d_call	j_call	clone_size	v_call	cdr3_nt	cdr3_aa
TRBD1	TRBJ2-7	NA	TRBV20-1	TGCAGTGCTAGGGCGGCAAGGGGGCGGTACTCCTACGAGCAGTACTTC	CSARAARGRYSYEQYF
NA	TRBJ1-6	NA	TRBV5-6	TGTGCCAGCAGCCCTGGACAAAGATGGAATTCACCCCTCCACTTT	CASSPGQRWNSPLHF
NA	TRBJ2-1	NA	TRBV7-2	TGTGCCAGCAGCAACTCCTACAATGAGCAGTTCTTC	CASSNSYNEQFF
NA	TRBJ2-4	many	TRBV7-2	TGTGCCAGCAGCTTAGGTGTGACAACTCGGGACATTCAGTACTTC	CASSLGVTTRDIQYF
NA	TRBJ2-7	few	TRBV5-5	TGTGCCAGCAGCACAACTACCCATTACCTCTACGAGCAGTACTTC	CASSTTTHYLYEQYF
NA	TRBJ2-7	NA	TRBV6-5	TGTGCCAGCAGACAGTCCATTTACTACGAGCAGTACTTC	CASRQSIYYEQYF
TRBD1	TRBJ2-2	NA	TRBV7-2	TGTGCCAGCAGGTCCGGGACAGGGGCCCCCGCCGGGGAGCTGTTTTTT	CASRSGTGAPAGELFF
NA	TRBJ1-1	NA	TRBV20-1	TGCAGTGCTAAGTGGTACAGGTCGAACACTGAAGCTTTCTTT	CSAKWYRSNTEAFF
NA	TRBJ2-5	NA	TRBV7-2	TGTGCCAGCAGCTTAGCGCGGGGGACACAAGAGACCCAGTACTTC	CASSLARGTQETQYF
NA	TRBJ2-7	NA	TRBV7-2	TGTGCCAGCAGCCCCGGGCCGCGATACGAGCAGTACTTC	CASSPGPRYEQYF
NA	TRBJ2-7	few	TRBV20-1	TGCAGTGCTAGGAACAGCTCCTACGAGCAGTACTTC	CSARNSSYEQYF
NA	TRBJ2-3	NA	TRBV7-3	TGTGCCAGCAGCTTATATGCCTACACAGATACGCAGTATTTT	CASSLYAYTDTQYF
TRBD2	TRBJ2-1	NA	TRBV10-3	TGTGCCATCAGTGAGAGGGCTAGCGGGGGGGGCAATGAGCAGTTCTTC	CAISERASGGGNEQFF
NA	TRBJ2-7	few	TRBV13	TGTGCCAGCAGCCCCGACCCTTCCTACGAGCAGTACTTC	CASSPDPSYEQYF
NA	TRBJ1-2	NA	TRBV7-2	TGTGCCAGCAGCTTAGACACGCAACTTGGCTACACCTTC	CASSLDTQLGYTF
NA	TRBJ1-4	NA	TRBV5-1	TGCGCCAGCACCCGGGGCGAGGGCGAAAAACTGTTTTTT	CASTRGEGEKLFF
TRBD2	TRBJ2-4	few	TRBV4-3	TGCGCCAGCAGCCAAGTTAGCGGGGGGGTAGCCAAAAACATTCAGTACTTC	CASSQVSGGVAKNIQYF
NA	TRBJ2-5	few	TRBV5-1	TGCGCCAGCAGCTTCCTGCGGGAGACCCAGTACTTC	CASSFLRETQYF
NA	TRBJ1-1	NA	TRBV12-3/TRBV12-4	TGTGCCAGCAGTACAGGGTGGGAAGCTTTCTTT	CASSTGWEAFF
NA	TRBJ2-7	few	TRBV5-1	TGCGCCAGCGGACCTGAGGCGGGGCACGACGAGCAGTACTTC	CASGPEAGHDEQYF
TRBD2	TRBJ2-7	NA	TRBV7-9	TGTGCCAGCACCGGCGGGGGGTTTGACGAGCAGTACTTC	CASTGGGFDEQYF
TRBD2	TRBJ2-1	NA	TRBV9	TGTGCCAGCAGCCCAACTTCATCCGGGGGGGGGAATCAGCAGTTCTTC	CASSPTSSGGGNQQFF
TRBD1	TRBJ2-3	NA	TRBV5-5	TGTGCCAGCAGTCGGGACAGGCCTAGCACAGATACGCAGTATTTT	CASSRDRPSTDTQYF
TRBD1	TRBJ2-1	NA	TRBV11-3	TGTGCCAGCAGCTTAGACGACAGGGCCGGACCCAATGAGCAGTTCTTC	CASSLDDRAGPNEQFF
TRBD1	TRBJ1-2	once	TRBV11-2	TGTGCCAGCAGCCGGGACAGGGAGGAATTTGGGGAGGGCTACACCTTC	CASSRDREEFGEGYTF
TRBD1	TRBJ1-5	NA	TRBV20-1	TGCAGTGCCAGGGACAGGGGGACGGATCAGCCCCAGCATTTT	CSARDRGTDQPQHF
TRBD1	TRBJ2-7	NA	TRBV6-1	TGTGCCAGCAGTTTCACCGGGACAGGCATTAAGGAGCAGTACTTC	CASSFTGTGIKEQYF
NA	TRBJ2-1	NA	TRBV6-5	TGTGCCAGCAGGGAAACAGGGGAGCAGTTCTTC	CASRETGEQFF
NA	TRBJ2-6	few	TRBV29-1	TGCAGCGTCGACAGCCAATCTGGGGCCAACGTCCTGACTTTC	CSVDSQSGANVLTF
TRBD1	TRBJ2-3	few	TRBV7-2	TGTGCCAGCAGCCCTAAGACAGGGGGCATAGATACGCAGTATTTT	CASSPKTGGIDTQYF
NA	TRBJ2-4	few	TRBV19	TGTGCCAGTACGCCCCGAGAGACTTCCAAAAACATTCAGTACTTC	CASTPRETSKNIQYF
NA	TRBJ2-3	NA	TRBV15	TGTGCCACCAGCAGAGTTCGACAGGACTGGGGGGATACGCAGTATTTT	CATSRVRQDWGDTQYF
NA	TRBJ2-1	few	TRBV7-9	TGTGCCAGCAGCTTAGCCGTTGTACAGTCGGGTGAGCAGTTCTTC	CASSLAVVQSGEQFF
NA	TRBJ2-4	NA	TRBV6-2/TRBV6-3	TGTGCCAGCTTCCCCAGGGGCCGGGGAAACATTCAGTACTTC	CASFPRGRGNIQYF
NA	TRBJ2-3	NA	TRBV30	TGTGCCTGGAGTGTACAAACAGATACGCAGTATTTT	CAWSVQTDTQYF
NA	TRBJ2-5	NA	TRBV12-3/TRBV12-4	TGTGCCAGCAGTGCGGGGACGGCGGTACAGTACTTC	CASSAGTAVQYF
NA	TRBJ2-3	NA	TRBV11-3	TGTGCCAGCAGCCCCGTGTGGGGGAACACAGATACGCAGTATTTT	CASSPVWGNTDTQYF
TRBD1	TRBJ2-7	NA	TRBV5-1	TGCGCCAGCAGCAGGAGTCCGGGACAGGGGATGTACGAGCAGTACTTC	CASSRSPGQGMYEQYF
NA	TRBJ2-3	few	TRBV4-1	TGCGCCAGCAGCAAACGTAGCGCAGATACGCAGTATTTT	CASSKRSADTQYF